These T cell receptor beta chains were read from a single sample in a study of blood T cell repertoires in COVID-19. Profiled with immunoSEQ multiplex PCR; TCRdb holds only in-frame clones, not every one. The data hold a few hundred thousand clones, with 80% to 85% observed a single time. The sample was PBMCs or T cells enriched from blood (not recorded which). These TCRs come from a woman aged 40-49 years who had recovered from COVID-19. The CDR3 runs from the conserved cysteine through the conserved F or W. The D gene is left open where the match is weak. Size is stated for part of the rows, as once, few or many counts, or as a class when the clone is expanded.

CDR3aa: CATSGAGGGDTQYF; CDR3nt: TGTGCCACCAGCGGCGCGGGAGGTGGAGATACGCAGTATTTT; abundance: .; j_gene: TRBJ2-3; v_gene: TRBV15; d_gene: TRBD2
CDR3aa: CASSFPDRGSWEKLFF; CDR3nt: TGTGCCAGCAGTTTCCCGGACAGGGGCAGTTGGGAAAAACTGTTTTTT; abundance: .; j_gene: TRBJ1-4; v_gene: TRBV28; d_gene: TRBD1
CDR3aa: CASSRTGEAGANVLTF; CDR3nt: TGTGCCAGCAGCCGAACAGGGGAAGCTGGGGCCAACGTCCTGACTTTC; abundance: .; j_gene: TRBJ2-6; v_gene: TRBV3-1/TRBV3-2; d_gene: TRBD1
CDR3aa: CASGLPDRATEAFF; CDR3nt: TGTGCTAGTGGCCTACCGGACAGGGCCACTGAAGCTTTCTTT; abundance: .; j_gene: TRBJ1-1; v_gene: TRBV12-5; d_gene: TRBD1
CDR3aa: CASSSTPRGETQYF; CDR3nt: TGTGCCAGCAGCTCAACTCCTAGGGGGGAGACCCAGTACTTC; abundance: .; j_gene: TRBJ2-5; v_gene: TRBV7-2; d_gene: .
CDR3aa: CASRILAGAGEQFF; CDR3nt: TGTGCCAGCAGGATACTAGCGGGAGCGGGTGAGCAGTTCTTC; abundance: .; j_gene: TRBJ2-1; v_gene: TRBV2; d_gene: TRBD2
CDR3aa: CASSFTGAGSPLHF; CDR3nt: TGTGCCAGCAGCTTTACAGGGGCTGGTTCACCCCTCCACTTT; abundance: .; j_gene: TRBJ1-6; v_gene: TRBV11-2; d_gene: TRBD1
CDR3aa: CASIMDGDTIYF; CDR3nt: TGTGCCAGCATTATGGACGGGGACACCATATATTTT; abundance: .; j_gene: TRBJ1-3; v_gene: TRBV2; d_gene: .
CDR3aa: CSASALTAGGPGELFF; CDR3nt: TGCAGTGCTAGTGCGTTGACGGCGGGAGGGCCCGGGGAGCTGTTTTTT; abundance: few; j_gene: TRBJ2-2; v_gene: TRBV20-1; d_gene: TRBD2
CDR3aa: CASTGGVYGYTF; CDR3nt: TGTGCCAGCACCGGGGGGGTCTATGGCTACACCTTC; abundance: .; j_gene: TRBJ1-2; v_gene: TRBV6-6; d_gene: .
CDR3aa: CAWSAGTGVSQPQHF; CDR3nt: TGTGCCTGGAGTGCCGGGACAGGGGTTTCTCAGCCCCAGCATTTT; abundance: .; j_gene: TRBJ1-5; v_gene: TRBV30; d_gene: TRBD1
CDR3aa: CASSALPNSLYNEQFF; CDR3nt: TGTGCCAGCAGCGCTCTCCCCAACTCCTTATATAATGAGCAGTTCTTC; abundance: .; j_gene: TRBJ2-1; v_gene: TRBV9; d_gene: .
CDR3aa: CASSLLLQGATTYEQYF; CDR3nt: TGTGCCAGCAGCTTACTCCTACAGGGGGCAACCACCTACGAGCAGTACTTC; abundance: .; j_gene: TRBJ2-7; v_gene: TRBV7-9; d_gene: TRBD1
CDR3aa: CASSEITGGNQPQHF; CDR3nt: TGTGCCAGCAGTGAAATAACAGGAGGCAATCAGCCCCAGCATTTT; abundance: .; j_gene: TRBJ1-5; v_gene: TRBV6-1; d_gene: .
CDR3aa: CASSEGGSERNEQFF; CDR3nt: TGTGCCAGCAGTGAGGGGGGGTCGGAGCGCAATGAGCAGTTCTTC; abundance: .; j_gene: TRBJ2-1; v_gene: TRBV2; d_gene: TRBD2
CDR3aa: CASSQERVIANEKLFF; CDR3nt: TGTGCCAGCAGCCAAGAAAGAGTAATCGCTAATGAAAAACTGTTTTTT; abundance: once; j_gene: TRBJ1-4; v_gene: TRBV4-2; d_gene: .
CDR3aa: CASSLAGGSRTEAFF; CDR3nt: TGCGCCAGCAGCTTGGCTGGGGGGTCTCGCACTGAAGCTTTCTTT; abundance: .; j_gene: TRBJ1-1; v_gene: TRBV5-1; d_gene: .
CDR3aa: CASSRDRDYEQYF; CDR3nt: TGTGCCAGTAGTAGGGACAGAGACTACGAGCAGTACTTC; abundance: .; j_gene: TRBJ2-7; v_gene: TRBV19; d_gene: TRBD1
CDR3aa: CASSFRDRDNSPLHF; CDR3nt: TGTGCCAGCAGTTTTCGGGACAGAGATAATTCACCCCTCCACTTT; abundance: .; j_gene: TRBJ1-6; v_gene: TRBV28; d_gene: TRBD1
CDR3aa: CASSIGYRDQPQHF; CDR3nt: TGTGCCAGTAGTATAGGGTACAGGGACCAGCCCCAGCATTTT; abundance: .; j_gene: TRBJ1-5; v_gene: TRBV19; d_gene: .
CDR3aa: CASRRDGLEAFF; CDR3nt: TGTGCCAGCAGGCGGGACGGATTAGAAGCTTTCTTT; abundance: .; j_gene: TRBJ1-1; v_gene: TRBV25-1; d_gene: .
CDR3aa: CASSISAGGNSPLHF; CDR3nt: TGTGCCAGCAGCATCTCCGCAGGGGGCAACTCACCCCTCCACTTT; abundance: .; j_gene: TRBJ1-6; v_gene: TRBV11-3; d_gene: TRBD1
CDR3aa: CASSFTAGGRTDTQYF; CDR3nt: TGTGCCAGCAGCTTCACAGCGGGAGGACGCACAGATACGCAGTATTTT; abundance: .; j_gene: TRBJ2-3; v_gene: TRBV11-2; d_gene: TRBD2
CDR3aa: CASSPRQGLGNTIYF; CDR3nt: TGCGCCAGCAGCCCTCGACAGGGACTTGGAAACACCATATATTTT; abundance: .; j_gene: TRBJ1-3; v_gene: TRBV5-1; d_gene: TRBD1
CDR3aa: CATSDPAQGGATDTQYF; CDR3nt: TGTGCCACCAGTGATCCCGCCCAGGGGGGAGCTACAGATACGCAGTATTTT; abundance: .; j_gene: TRBJ2-3; v_gene: TRBV24-1; d_gene: .
CDR3aa: CATSSSGANVLTF; CDR3nt: TGTGCCACCTCCTCCTCTGGGGCCAACGTCCTGACTTTC; abundance: .; j_gene: TRBJ2-6; v_gene: TRBV5-4; d_gene: .
CDR3aa: CAWSLGGIEPQHF; CDR3nt: TGTGCCTGGAGTTTGGGGGGGATTGAGCCCCAGCATTTT; abundance: .; j_gene: TRBJ1-5; v_gene: TRBV30; d_gene: .
CDR3aa: CASSQVGGQETQYF; CDR3nt: TGCGCCAGCAGCCAAGTGGGGGGCCAAGAGACCCAGTACTTC; abundance: .; j_gene: TRBJ2-5; v_gene: TRBV4-1; d_gene: .
CDR3aa: CASSMTSGGSYEQYF; CDR3nt: TGTGCCAGTAGTATGACTAGCGGGGGGAGCTACGAGCAGTACTTC; abundance: once; j_gene: TRBJ2-7; v_gene: TRBV19; d_gene: TRBD2
CDR3aa: CASSLDRVTEAFF; CDR3nt: TGTGCCAGCAGCCTTGACAGGGTCACTGAAGCTTTCTTT; abundance: .; j_gene: TRBJ1-1; v_gene: TRBV7-3; d_gene: TRBD1
CDR3aa: CASSTPGQLNTGELFF; CDR3nt: TGTGCCAGCAGCACTCCGGGACAGCTTAACACCGGGGAGCTGTTTTTT; abundance: .; j_gene: TRBJ2-2; v_gene: TRBV5-4; d_gene: TRBD1
CDR3aa: CASSQFGGNEKLFF; CDR3nt: TGTGCCAGCAGCCAATTCGGTGGTAATGAAAAACTGTTTTTT; abundance: .; j_gene: TRBJ1-4; v_gene: TRBV14; d_gene: .
CDR3aa: CASSIRTGGNTEAFF; CDR3nt: TGCGCCAGCAGCATTCGGACAGGGGGGAACACTGAAGCTTTCTTT; abundance: few; j_gene: TRBJ1-1; v_gene: TRBV5-1; d_gene: TRBD1
CDR3aa: CASSETSGRAMYEQFF; CDR3nt: TGTGCCAGCAGCGAAACAAGCGGGAGGGCCATGTATGAGCAGTTCTTC; abundance: .; j_gene: TRBJ2-1; v_gene: TRBV9; d_gene: TRBD2
CDR3aa: CASDRGRGTEAFF; CDR3nt: TGTGCCAGTGATAGGGGGCGCGGCACTGAAGCTTTCTTT; abundance: .; j_gene: TRBJ1-1; v_gene: TRBV19; d_gene: TRBD1
CDR3aa: CASSFAGGVSYNEQFF; CDR3nt: TGTGCCAGCAGCTTCGCGGGCGGGGTCTCCTACAATGAGCAGTTCTTC; abundance: .; j_gene: TRBJ2-1; v_gene: TRBV7-9; d_gene: .
CDR3aa: CASSPAQGFTEAFF; CDR3nt: TGCGCCAGCAGCCCAGCACAGGGGTTCACTGAAGCTTTCTTT; abundance: .; j_gene: TRBJ1-1; v_gene: TRBV5-1; d_gene: TRBD1
CDR3aa: CASTRTDLAKNIQYF; CDR3nt: TGTGCCAGTACCCGGACAGATTTAGCCAAAAACATTCAGTACTTC; abundance: .; j_gene: TRBJ2-4; v_gene: TRBV19; d_gene: .
CDR3aa: CATSAGEVNEQFF; CDR3nt: TGTGCCACCAGTGCGGGAGAGGTCAATGAGCAGTTCTTC; abundance: once; j_gene: TRBJ2-1; v_gene: TRBV24-1; d_gene: .
CDR3aa: CASTWGGAYEQYF; CDR3nt: TGTGCCAGCACCTGGGGGGGGGCCTACGAGCAGTACTTC; abundance: few; j_gene: TRBJ2-7; v_gene: TRBV28; d_gene: TRBD2
CDR3aa: CASSHIGTDQPQHF; CDR3nt: TGCGCCAGCAGCCATATAGGGACAGATCAGCCCCAGCATTTT; abundance: .; j_gene: TRBJ1-5; v_gene: TRBV4-3; d_gene: TRBD1
CDR3aa: CASSPNQAGELFF; CDR3nt: TGTGCCAGCTCACCCAACCAGGCCGGGGAGCTGTTTTTT; abundance: .; j_gene: TRBJ2-2; v_gene: TRBV18; d_gene: .
CDR3aa: CASSTKQGIDTEAFF; CDR3nt: TGTGCCAGTAGTACCAAACAGGGTATCGACACTGAAGCTTTCTTT; abundance: once; j_gene: TRBJ1-1; v_gene: TRBV19; d_gene: .
CDR3aa: CASSGQGYGYTF; CDR3nt: TGTGCCAGCAGTGGACAGGGCTATGGCTACACCTTC; abundance: .; j_gene: TRBJ1-2; v_gene: TRBV12-3/TRBV12-4; d_gene: TRBD1
CDR3aa: CASSLAGGLGYTF; CDR3nt: TGTGCCAGCAGCTTGGCCGGAGGCCTAGGCTACACCTTC; abundance: .; j_gene: TRBJ1-2; v_gene: TRBV7-2; d_gene: .
CDR3aa: CASSPTSGKVHEQFF; CDR3nt: TGTGCCAGCAGCCCGACTAGCGGGAAGGTCCATGAGCAGTTCTTC; abundance: .; j_gene: TRBJ2-1; v_gene: TRBV7-2; d_gene: TRBD2
CDR3aa: CASSLSPGLAGELFF; CDR3nt: TGTGCCAGCAGCTTATCCCCAGGGTTGGCCGGGGAGCTGTTTTTT; abundance: .; j_gene: TRBJ2-2; v_gene: TRBV11-2; d_gene: .
CDR3aa: CASSLGTSGSNEQFF; CDR3nt: TGTGCCAGCAGTTTGGGGACTAGCGGGAGTAATGAGCAGTTCTTC; abundance: .; j_gene: TRBJ2-1; v_gene: TRBV27; d_gene: TRBD2
CDR3aa: CSVEGGTDYGYTF; CDR3nt: TGCAGCGTTGAAGGCGGGACGGACTATGGCTACACCTTC; abundance: .; j_gene: TRBJ1-2; v_gene: TRBV29-1; d_gene: .
CDR3aa: CASSLDLVSGSTGELFF; CDR3nt: TGCGCCAGCAGCTTGGACCTCGTCAGCGGGAGTACCGGGGAGCTGTTTTTT; abundance: .; j_gene: TRBJ2-2; v_gene: TRBV5-1; d_gene: TRBD2
CDR3aa: CASSFKGENTEAFF; CDR3nt: TGTGCCAGCAGCTTCAAGGGAGAGAACACTGAAGCTTTCTTT; abundance: .; j_gene: TRBJ1-1; v_gene: TRBV5-6; d_gene: .
CDR3aa: CASSSQFPVSGSFTGELFF; CDR3nt: TGTGCCAGCAGTTCCCAATTCCCCGTTAGCGGGTCCTTCACCGGGGAGCTGTTTTTT; abundance: .; j_gene: TRBJ2-2; v_gene: TRBV28; d_gene: TRBD2
CDR3aa: CASSLSPGANEQFF; CDR3nt: TGTGCCAGCAGCTTATCTCCAGGGGCCAATGAGCAGTTCTTC; abundance: few; j_gene: TRBJ2-1; v_gene: TRBV11-2; d_gene: .
CDR3aa: CASRGTLAGGTDTQYF; CDR3nt: TGTGCCAGCAGGGGTACACTAGCGGGAGGCACAGATACGCAGTATTTT; abundance: .; j_gene: TRBJ2-3; v_gene: TRBV27; d_gene: TRBD2
CDR3aa: CASSQAWGLEKLFF; CDR3nt: TGCGCCAGCAGCCAAGCTTGGGGCTTGGAAAAACTGTTTTTT; abundance: .; j_gene: TRBJ1-4; v_gene: TRBV4-3; d_gene: .
CDR3aa: CASSLARLTDTQYF; CDR3nt: TGTGCCAGCAGCCTGGCCAGGCTCACAGATACGCAGTATTTT; abundance: .; j_gene: TRBJ2-3; v_gene: TRBV5-6; d_gene: .
CDR3aa: CATSPRAGEGYEQYF; CDR3nt: TGTGCCACCAGCCCTAGGGCGGGAGAGGGATACGAGCAGTACTTC; abundance: .; j_gene: TRBJ2-7; v_gene: TRBV15; d_gene: TRBD2